This T cell receptor beta chain is from a study of PD-1 blockade in classical Hodgkin lymphoma. Profiled with immunoSEQ multiplex PCR; TCRdb holds only in-frame clones, not every one. Among over 5,500 clones listed, about 80% were seen once. CDR3 size: 16 residues. Germline assignment: CDR1 MNHEY and CDR2 SMNVEV (reference sequence). Trimming cost V 5 bases and J 4 bases, with 20 bases left between them. Each of the patients experienced relapse following autologous stem cell transplantation, and their brentuximab vedotin exposure differed. Complete response, partial response or progressive disease made up the best responses. Study-wide findings and caveats: Complete responders possessed baseline diversity comparable to newly diagnosed patients. Exclusion was applied to patients who started nivolumab under 1 year after ASCT.

On this clone: As yet, its antigen is unknown.

The sequencing here drew on peripheral blood mononuclear cells (PBMCs), taken at baseline. The chain has TRBV27 and TRBJ1-2; D perhaps matches TRBD1 (6 bases). The sequence was obtained from a human donor with classical Hodgkin lymphoma. CDR3 nucleotides: TGTGCCAGCAGTCCCCAGCCCCAGGGGTACCTCTATGGCTACACCTTC. Translating it yields CASSPQPQGYLYGYTF.